These 10 T cell receptor beta chains were sequenced from one sample in a study of T-cell reconstitution after alpha-beta-depleted transplantation in children. Preparation of the TCRbeta library involved a method that used unique molecular identifiers. TCRdb fed the PCR reads into MiXCR, producing one record per CDR3 protein. The table records approximately 520,000 distinct CDR3 sequences, approximately 10% of them present only once. The source was PBMCs, mostly from graft donor cells, collected 180 days after TCRalphabeta/CD19-depleted stem cell transplant. These receptors all come from a female patient aged 2-9 years who had a stem cell transplant for aplastic anemia, so the T cells may come from the graft donor.

This clonotype turned up a few times. The rearrangement links TRBV28 to TRBJ2-7; D possibly corresponds to TRBD2 (7 bases). Germline CDR1 and CDR2: MDHEN and SYDVKM. V lost 4 bases, J lost 4 bases, and 17 bases lay in between. The CDR3 covers 15 residues. This CDR3 reads CASSSLAGAWYEQYF. CDR3 nucleotides: TGTGCCAGCAGTTCCCTCGCGGGGGCGTGGTACGAGCAGTACTTC.

The V gene is TRBV20-1, the J gene TRBJ1-4, with D unresolved. The germline V gene has CDR1 DFQATT and CDR2 SNEGSKA (reference sequence). Trimming left V 3 bases short and J 8 bases short, with 10 bases between. This CDR3 region has 12 residues. CDR3 amino acids: CSARAHEEKLFF. The CDR3 region has the DNA TGCAGTGCTAGGGCCCATGAGGAAAAACTGTTTTTT.

At least ten counts were recorded for this clonotype. V and J are TRBV12-3 or TRBV12-4 and TRBJ2-3; D is undetermined. The CDR3 sequence is 12 residues long. V was cut by 6 bases and J by 6 bases, with 10 bases left in between. The DNA for the CDR3 is TGTGCCAGCAGACTAATAGCTGATACGCAGTATTTT. This translates into CASRLIADTQYF.

The V call is TRBV28, the J call TRBJ2-7; 7 bases line up with TRBD1. CDR3 length: 17 residues. Unmatched junction bases numbered 19, after V lost 6 bases and J lost 5 bases. Germline V gene sequence: CDR1 MDHEN, CDR2 SYDVKM. CDR3 in amino acids: CASRRDTGTAISHEQYF. CDR3 coding DNA: TGTGCCAGCAGACGAGACACCGGGACAGCTATTAGCCACGAGCAGTACTTC.

This clonotype was detected a few times. The CDR3 coding sequence is TGCAGCGTTGCGGCTTTGCTGACAGGGAAGTCCTACAATGAGCAGTTCTTC. Amino acids: CSVAALLTGKSYNEQFF. The chain couples TRBV29-1 to TRBJ2-1, with 7 bases identical to TRBD1. With V trimmed by 4 bases and J by 1 base, 13 bases remained unmatched. The CDR3 has 17 amino acids. The V gene's germline CDR1 is SQVTM and CDR2 ANQGSEA.

This clonotype came up a few times. The V and J genes are TRBV29-1 and TRBJ2-2, with TRBD1 as a possible D gene (5 bases). This CDR3 spans 12 amino acids. V was trimmed by 5 bases and J by 5 bases, leaving 9 bases between them. From germline, CDR1 is SQVTM and CDR2 ANQGSEA. The CDR3 DNA follows: TGCAGCGTTTCCAGGGTTACCGGGGAGCTGTTTTTT. Amino acid sequence: CSVSRVTGELFF.

V and J are TRBV7-2 and TRBJ2-1; 8 bases map to TRBD2. CDR1 is SGHTA and CDR2 is FQGNSA in the germline V gene. CDR3 length: 17 amino acids. V trimming: 6 bases; J trimming: 8 bases; junction bases outside the gene matches: 18. The CDR3 reads CASSRLGGVARSYEQFF. The CDR3 nucleotides read TGTGCCAGCAGTCGCCTCGGGGGGGTAGCGCGGTCTTATGAGCAGTTCTTC.

The chain employs TRBV6-1 and TRBJ2-5; 10 bases align to TRBD2. Germline trimming cut 5 bases from V and 1 base from J; bases unmatched to any gene: 4. The CDR3 totals 15 residues. Germline loops: CDR1 MNHNS, CDR2 SASEGT. In nucleotides, the CDR3 is TGTGCCAGCAGTCCCATAGCGGGAGGCCAAGAGACCCAGTACTTC. Its protein product is CASSPIAGGQETQYF.

This clonotype was recorded at least ten times. This rearrangement joins TRBV12-3 or TRBV12-4 to TRBJ2-2; TRBD2 matches at 7 bases. This CDR3 is built from 16 residues. The junction had 5 bases not matched to a gene; V was cut back by 1 base and J by 3 bases. This CDR3 is CASSLGGTTHTGELFF. The CDR3 DNA reads TGTGCCAGCAGTTTAGGAGGGACTACACACACCGGGGAGCTGTTTTTT.

This clonotype was detected only a few times. The rearrangement links TRBV29-1 to TRBJ2-1; D gene uncertain. Trimming cost V 3 bases and J 0 bases, with 12 bases left between them. Per the germline V gene, CDR1 is SQVTM and CDR2 is ANQGSEA. The length of the CDR3 is 15 residues. The CDR3 reads CSVDGIASSYNEQFF. Here the CDR3 DNA reads TGCAGCGTTGATGGCATAGCCAGCTCCTACAATGAGCAGTTCTTC.